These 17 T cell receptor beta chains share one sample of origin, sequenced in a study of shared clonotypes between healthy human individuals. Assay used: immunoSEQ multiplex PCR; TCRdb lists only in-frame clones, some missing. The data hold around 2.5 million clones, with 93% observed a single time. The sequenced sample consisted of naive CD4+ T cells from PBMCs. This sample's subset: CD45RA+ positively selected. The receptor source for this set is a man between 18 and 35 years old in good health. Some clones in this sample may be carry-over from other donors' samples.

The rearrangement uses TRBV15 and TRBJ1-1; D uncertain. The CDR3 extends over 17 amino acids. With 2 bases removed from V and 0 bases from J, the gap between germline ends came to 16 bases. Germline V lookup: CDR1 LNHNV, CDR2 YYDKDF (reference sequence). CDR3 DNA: TGTGCCACCAGCAGACGATTAGTAGTGGAGGTGAACACTGAAGCTTTCTTT. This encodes CATSRRLVVEVNTEAFF. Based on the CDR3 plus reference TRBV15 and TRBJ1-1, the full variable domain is DAMVIQNPRYQVTQFGKPVTLSCSQTLNHNVMYWYQQKSSQAPKLLFHYYDKDFNNEADTPDNFQSRRPNTSFCFLDIRSPGLGDTAMYLCATSRRLVVEVNTEAFFGQGTRLTVV.

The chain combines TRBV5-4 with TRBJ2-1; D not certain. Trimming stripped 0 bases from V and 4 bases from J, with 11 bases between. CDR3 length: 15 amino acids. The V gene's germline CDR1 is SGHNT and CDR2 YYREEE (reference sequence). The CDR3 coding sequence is TGTGCCAGCAGCTTGGGGCTGCAACTATACAATGAGCAGTTCTTC. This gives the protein CASSLGLQLYNEQFF.

The CDR3: CASSPLLAASGTQYF. The DNA of the CDR3 is TGTGCCAGCTCACCACTCCTAGCGGCTTCGGGGACCCAGTACTTC. The chain couples TRBV18 to TRBJ2-5; 7 bases line up with TRBD2. V shed 1 base and J 7 bases; nucleotides not matched to a gene: 9. Germline V gene lookup returns CDR1 KGHSH and CDR2 LQKENI. CDR3 length equals 15 residues. The whole variable domain, remainder taken from reference TRBV18 and TRBJ2-5, is NAGVMQNPRHLVRRRGQEARLRCSPMKGHSHVYWYRQLPEEGLKFMVYLQKENIIDESGMPKERFSAEFPKEGPSILRIQQVVRGDSAAYFCASSPLLAASGTQYFGPGTRLLVL.

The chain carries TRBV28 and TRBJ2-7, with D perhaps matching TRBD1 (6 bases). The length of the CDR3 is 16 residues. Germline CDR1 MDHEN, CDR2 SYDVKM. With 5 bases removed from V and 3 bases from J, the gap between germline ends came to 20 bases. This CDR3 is CASSTQTGNDGYEQYF. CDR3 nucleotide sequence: TGTGCCAGCAGTACTCAAACAGGGAATGATGGCTACGAGCAGTACTTC.

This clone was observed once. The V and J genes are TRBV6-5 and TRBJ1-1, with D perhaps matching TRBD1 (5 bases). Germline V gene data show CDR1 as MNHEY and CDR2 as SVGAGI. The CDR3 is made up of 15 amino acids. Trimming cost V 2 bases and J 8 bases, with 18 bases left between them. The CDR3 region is CASSYGRGSTGEAFF. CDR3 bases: TGTGCCAGCAGTTACGGAAGGGGTTCAACCGGAGAAGCTTTCTTT.

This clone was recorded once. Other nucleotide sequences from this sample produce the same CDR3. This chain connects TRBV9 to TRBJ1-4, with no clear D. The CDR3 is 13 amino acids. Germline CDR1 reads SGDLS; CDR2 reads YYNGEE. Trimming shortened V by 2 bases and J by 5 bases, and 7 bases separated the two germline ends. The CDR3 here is CASSVSTNEKLFF. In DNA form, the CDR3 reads TGTGCCAGCAGCGTTAGCACAAATGAAAAACTGTTTTTT.

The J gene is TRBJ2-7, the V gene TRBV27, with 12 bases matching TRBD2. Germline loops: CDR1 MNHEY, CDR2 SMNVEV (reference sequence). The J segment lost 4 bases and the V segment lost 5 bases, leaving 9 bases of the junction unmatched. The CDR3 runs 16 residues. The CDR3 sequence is CASSPTLAGGPYEQYF. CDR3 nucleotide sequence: TGTGCCAGCAGTCCCACCCTAGCGGGAGGGCCTTACGAGCAGTACTTC.

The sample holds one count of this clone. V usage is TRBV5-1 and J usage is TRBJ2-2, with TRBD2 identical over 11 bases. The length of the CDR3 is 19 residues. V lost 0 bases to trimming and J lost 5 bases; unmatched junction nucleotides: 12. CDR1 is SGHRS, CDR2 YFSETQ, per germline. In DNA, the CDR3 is TGCGCCAGCAGCTTGGAGGGTCAGCCTAGCGGGAGGACTACCGGGGAGCTGTTTTTT. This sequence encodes CASSLEGQPSGRTTGELFF.

The CDR3 DNA sequence: TGTGCCAGCAGCCGGTCCGGGGGCGAGGAGACCCAGTACTTC. It translates to CASSRSGGEETQYF. The chain employs TRBV4-2 and TRBJ2-5; D tentatively reads TRBD1 or TRBD2 (6 bases each). V lost 4 bases, J lost 5 bases, and 14 bases lay in between. This CDR3 is 14 amino acids long. From germline, CDR1 is LGHNA and CDR2 YNFKEQ.

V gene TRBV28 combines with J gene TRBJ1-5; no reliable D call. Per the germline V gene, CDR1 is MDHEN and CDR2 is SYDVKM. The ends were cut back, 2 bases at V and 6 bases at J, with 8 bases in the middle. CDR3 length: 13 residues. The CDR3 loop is CASSLPTSQPQHF. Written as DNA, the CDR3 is TGTGCCAGCAGTTTACCCACGAGTCAGCCCCAGCATTTT.

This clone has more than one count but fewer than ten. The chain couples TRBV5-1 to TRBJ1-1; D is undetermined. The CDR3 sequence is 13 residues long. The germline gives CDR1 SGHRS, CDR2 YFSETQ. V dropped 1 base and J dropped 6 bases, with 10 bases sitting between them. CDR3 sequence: CASSLIPGPEAFF. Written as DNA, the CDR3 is TGCGCCAGCAGCTTGATCCCGGGCCCTGAAGCTTTCTTT.

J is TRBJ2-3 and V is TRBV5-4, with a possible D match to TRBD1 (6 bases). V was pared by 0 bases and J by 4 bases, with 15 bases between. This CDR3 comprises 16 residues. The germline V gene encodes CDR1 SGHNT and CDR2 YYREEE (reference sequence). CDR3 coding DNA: TGTGCCAGCAGCTTGGGGGGGCATGGCCGCCCAGATACGCAGTATTTT. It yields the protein CASSLGGHGRPDTQYF.

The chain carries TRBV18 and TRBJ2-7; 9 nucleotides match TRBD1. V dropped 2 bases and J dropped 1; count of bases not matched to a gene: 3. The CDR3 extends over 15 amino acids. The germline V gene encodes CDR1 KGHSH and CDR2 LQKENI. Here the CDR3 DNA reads TGTGCCAGCTCACCAATGGGACAGGGATCCTACGAGCAGTACTTC. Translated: CASSPMGQGSYEQYF.

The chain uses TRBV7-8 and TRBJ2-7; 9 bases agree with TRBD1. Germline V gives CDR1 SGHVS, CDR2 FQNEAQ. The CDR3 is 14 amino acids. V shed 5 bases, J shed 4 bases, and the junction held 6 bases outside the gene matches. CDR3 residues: CASSLGQGYYEQYF. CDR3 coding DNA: TGTGCCAGCAGCCTGGGACAGGGTTATTACGAGCAGTACTTC.

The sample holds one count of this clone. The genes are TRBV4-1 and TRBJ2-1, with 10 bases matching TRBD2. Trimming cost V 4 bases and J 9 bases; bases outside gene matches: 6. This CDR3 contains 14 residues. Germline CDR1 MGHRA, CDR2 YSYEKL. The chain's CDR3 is CASSLLGLASEQFF. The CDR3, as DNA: TGCGCCAGCAGCCTATTGGGACTAGCGAGTGAGCAGTTCTTC.

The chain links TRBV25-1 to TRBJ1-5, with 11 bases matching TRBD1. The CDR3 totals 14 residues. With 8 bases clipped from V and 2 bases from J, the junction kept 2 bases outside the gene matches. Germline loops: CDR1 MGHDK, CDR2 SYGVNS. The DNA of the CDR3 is TGTGCCAGCCGGGGACAGGGGGGCAATCAGCCCCAGCATTTT. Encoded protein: CASRGQGGNQPQHF. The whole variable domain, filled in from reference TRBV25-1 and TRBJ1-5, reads EADIYQTPRYLVIGTGKKITLECSQTMGHDKMYWYQQDPGMELHLIHYSYGVNSTEKGDLSSESTVSRIRTEHFPLTLESARPSHTSQYLCASRGQGGNQPQHFGDGTRLSIL.

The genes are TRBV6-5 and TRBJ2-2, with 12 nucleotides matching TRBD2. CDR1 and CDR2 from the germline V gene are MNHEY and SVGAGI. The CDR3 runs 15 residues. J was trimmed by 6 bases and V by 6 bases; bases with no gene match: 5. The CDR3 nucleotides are TGTGCCAGCAGCGTACTAGCGGGAGGCCCCGGGGAGCTGTTTTTT. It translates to CASSVLAGGPGELFF.